This TCR beta chain is from a study of T-cell memory formation after mild COVID-19. Study information: Across donors, TCR clusters were largely donor specific.

Study outcomes and limitations: That cross-reactive memory joined was suggested by some responding clones appearing in pre-infection memory. Mainly in CM and EM were contracting CD4+ clones; CD8+ were in EMRA.

CDR3 length equals 13 residues. V was cut by 3 bases and J by 6 bases, with 9 bases left in between. The V gene's germline CDR1 is MGHDK and CDR2 SYGVNS. 5'RACE with constant-segment primers built TCRalpha and TCRbeta cDNA libraries with UMIs. Each CDR3 protein gets one entry after TCRdb re-called the 5' RACE reads with MiXCR. This table has 540,000 or so distinct CDR3 sequences, over 20% appearing once. This clonotype was seen many times. Its specificity is not known. V usage is TRBV25-1 and J usage is TRBJ2-1; TRBD2 might be the D (7 bases). The source of this sequence is an adult woman who had mild COVID-19 (a few samples of this study predate the infection). Cell type and time point are not known. Sequencing used PBMCs or a T cell subset sorted from them (not recorded which). The CDR3 region has the DNA TGTGCCAGCAGTGAGAGGGGGGGCAATGAGCAGTTCTTC. Protein: CASSERGGNEQFF. Variable domain in full (rest from reference TRBV25-1 and TRBJ2-1): EADIYQTPRYLVIGTGKKITLECSQTMGHDKMYWYQQDPGMELHLIHYSYGVNSTEKGDLSSESTVSRIRTEHFPLTLESARPSHTSQYLCASSERGGNEQFFGPGTRLTVL.